This TCR beta chain was documented in a study of T cells in Graves' hyperthyroidism and ophthalmopathy. Study background: Pretreatment peripheral blood was obtained at initial diagnosis.

Researchers defined stable Graves' hyperthyroidism as no ophthalmopathy progression within 18 months. It was RNA transcripts that yielded the amplified TCR beta CDR3 regions. HTBI primers were the set used in a first-round RT-PCR of the TCR CDR3. TCRdb called the multiplex PCR reads again in MiXCR, with one record for every CDR3 protein. This table holds a few hundred thousand distinct CDR3 sequences, about 20% found once. The V end lost 5 bases, the J end lost 1 base, and 17 bases lay between the germline ends. This CDR3 region has 17 residues. In germline, CDR1 is SGHAT, CDR2 FQDESV (reference sequence).

This clonotype was obtained from a woman aged 45 to 65 with Graves' hyperthyroidism. The sample taken for sequencing was blood. The V and J genes are TRBV11-1 and TRBJ2-2; D assignment may be TRBD1 or TRBD2 (5 bases each). The CDR3, as DNA: TGTGCCAGCAGCCCCATGGGACCCCCTAAGAACACCGGGGAGCTGTTTTTT. As protein: CASSPMGPPKNTGELFF. The whole variable domain, remainder taken from reference TRBV11-1 and TRBJ2-2, is EAEVAQSPRYKITEKSQAVAFWCDPISGHATLYWYRQILGQGPELLVQFQDESVVDDSQLPKDRFSAERLKGVDSTLKIQPAELGDSAMYLCASSPMGPPKNTGELFFGEGSRLTVL.